This record covers a single TCR beta chain. This clone was seen just once. Its cognate antigen has yet to be identified. The input lacks base qualities; no much larger clone sits a single base away. The treatment or condition label corresponds to: randomized to nivolumab then ipilimumab (arm A) or the reverse (arm B). Prior DNA-damaging chemotherapy had not been received by any trial patient. Live CD3+CD8+ cells negative for CD19 and CD56 were sorted from thawed PBMCs on a FACS Aria II flow cytometer. Samples came from patients with melanoma in CheckMate 064, a randomized, open-label phase II trial of sequential checkpoint blockade. Peripheral blood mononuclear cells were collected by leukapheresis, purified with Ficoll-Paque, and frozen in human serum with about 9.6% DMSO. Immediately after sorting, the purity of the sorted blood CD3+CD8+ cells was confirmed to be >98%, and DNA was then extracted.

The sample belongs to a study of sequential checkpoint blockade in melanoma (dated by TCRdb to between 2019 and 2020). Concerning the study at large: Patients were assigned by 1:1 randomization to either first-line nivolumab followed by ipilimumab (arm A) or ipilimumab followed by nivolumab (arm B). Maintenance nivolumab came after each of the two trial sequences.

What the study reported, not specific to this receptor: Larger, independent patient cohorts are needed to validate the response-prediction model that combines TCR metrics and mutation burden.

The CDR3 runs 12 residues from the cysteine to the phenylalanine. The CDR3 DNA has 36 bases and is translated from base 1. CDR1 MDHEN and CDR2 SYDVKM were looked up in the germline V gene. V loses 5 bases of germline sequence and J loses 8 bases, and the interval between the two ends is 12 bases. TCRbeta CDR3 regions were immunosequenced from genomic DNA with the immunoSEQ Assay. Prior to high-throughput sequencing, genomic DNA was amplified by bias-controlled multiplex PCR. As for how the authors treated the data: To quantify the absolute abundance of each unique TCRbeta CDR3 region, the sequences were collapsed and filtered. Clonality, defined as 1 minus Pielou's evenness, was calculated using only productive rearrangements. A previously published method was used to identify clones with significantly greater frequencies in on-treatment samples than in baseline samples. This is the immuneACCESS table as TCRdb keeps it, with only in-frame sequences that have V and J called. A part of the clones is gone; compared with another copy, unresolved V genes explain less than half, and the rest is unexplained. D and trimming come from the DNA, and the V and J calls and clone size come from that table. This sample is represented by over 10,000 clones; 70% to 85% of them were singletons. The ten most abundant clones make up 7.5% of the sample.

The source is a human donor with melanoma. The material was CD8+ T cells sorted from blood (inferred from file names), obtained from a patient given nivolumab and ipilimumab in sequence. In this chain, TRBV28 is recombined with TRBJ1-2; tentative D gene TRBD1, with 6 bases matching. The nucleotide sequence is TGTGCCAGCAGTGGCAGGGGTGGCGGCTACACCTTC. This codes for CASSGRGGGYTF.